The 27 T cell receptor beta chains below were found in one sample sequenced in a study of shared clonotypes between healthy human individuals. Profiled with immunoSEQ multiplex PCR; TCRdb holds only in-frame clones, not every one. The sample shows 1,400,000 or so clones, about 98.5% of them seen only once. The specimen sequenced was naive CD4+ T cells sorted from blood. As to subset: CD45RA+ positively selected. The receptors come from a man aged 25-45 years in good health.

A single count supports this clone. CDR3 region: CASSYTRAGELFF. CDR3 nucleotides: TGTGCCAGTAGTTATACGCGGGCCGGGGAGCTGTTTTTT. This chain joins TRBV19 and TRBJ2-2, with a tentative D call TRBD2 (5 bases). The CDR3 is made up of 13 amino acids. V was clipped by 5 bases and J by 6 bases, with 10 bases between them. Germline V gene data show CDR1 as LNHDA and CDR2 as SQIVND (reference sequence).

Notes on this clone: This sample also contains other DNA sequences that code for the same CDR3. This sequence joins TRBV5-1 and TRBJ2-3, with 10 nucleotides matching TRBD1. There are 14 residues in the CDR3. V lost 3 bases, J lost 4 bases, and 2 bases stayed unmatched. Germline V CDR1 and CDR2: SGHRS, YFSETQ. The CDR3 region is CASSSGQGADTQYF. The DNA for the CDR3 is TGCGCCAGCAGCTCCGGACAGGGGGCAGATACGCAGTATTTT. Filled out from reference TRBV5-1 and TRBJ2-3, the complete variable domain reads KAGVTQTPRYLIKTRGQQVTLSCSPISGHRSVSWYQQTPGQGLQFLFEYFSETQRNKGNFPGRFSGRQFSNSRSEMNVSTLELGDSALYLCASSSGQGADTQYFGPGTRLTVL.

This chain connects TRBV18 to TRBJ1-5; D is ambiguous. This CDR3 region has 16 residues. The germline V and J ends were trimmed by 2 bases and 0 bases, with 11 bases remaining between them. The germline V gene encodes CDR1 KGHSH and CDR2 LQKENI. CDR3 protein: CASSPFSPDSNQPQHF. The DNA of the CDR3 is TGTGCCAGCTCACCATTTTCACCGGATAGCAATCAGCCCCAGCATTTT.

Remarks on this clone: Distinct nucleotide sequences in the sample also encode this CDR3. Written as DNA, the CDR3 is TGTGCCAGCTCACCAGGGACAACAGATACGCAGTATTTT. It translates to CASSPGTTDTQYF. The V gene is TRBV18, the J gene TRBJ2-3, with a possible D match to TRBD1 (6 bases). V was trimmed by 2 bases and J by 3 bases, leaving 6 bases between them. Per germline, CDR1 KGHSH and CDR2 LQKENI. The CDR3 is made up of 13 amino acids.

The chain carries TRBV7-9 and TRBJ1-1; 8 positions agree with TRBD1. In germline, CDR1 is SEHNR, CDR2 FQNEAQ (reference sequence). V lost 2 bases and J lost 5; bases outside the gene matches: 4. The CDR3 contains 14 residues. CDR3 sequence reads: CASSLQGAQTEAFF. The CDR3 DNA reads as TGTGCCAGCAGCTTACAGGGGGCGCAAACTGAAGCTTTCTTT.

The chain recombines TRBV5-6 with TRBJ1-4; D not certain. In germline, CDR1 is SGHDT, CDR2 YYEEEE. The CDR3 spans 14 residues. V dropped 1 base and J dropped 4 bases, with 8 bases sitting between them. CDR3 loop: CASSLPDNNEKLFF. The CDR3 DNA reads as TGTGCCAGCAGCTTGCCCGATAATAATGAAAAACTGTTTTTT. Full variable domain (remainder filled in from reference TRBV5-6 and TRBJ1-4): DAGVTQSPTHLIKTRGQQVTLRCSPKSGHDTVSWYQQALGQGPQFIFQYYEEEERQRGNFPDRFSGHQFPNYSSELNVNALLLGDSALYLCASSLPDNNEKLFFGSGTQLSVL.

The gene calls are TRBV7-9 and TRBJ2-2, with unresolved D. V lost 5 bases and J 7 bases, leaving 17 bases between the germline ends. This CDR3 has 15 amino acids. CDR1 SEHNR and CDR2 FQNEAQ come from the germline V gene (reference sequence). The DNA for the CDR3 is TGTGCCAGCAGCCCTATGGTCGCCCCCGGCGGGGAGCTGTTTTTT. Protein: CASSPMVAPGGELFF.

The V call is TRBV18, the J call TRBJ2-7; D perhaps matches TRBD1 (5 bases). Germline V gives CDR1 KGHSH, CDR2 LQKENI. Trimming pared 2 bases from V and 3 bases from J, leaving 23 bases between. This CDR3 is built from 18 residues. CDR3 sequence (DNA): TGTGCCAGCTCACCAATGAGGTCCCGGCGGCAGGGAATCTACGAGCAGTACTTC. Protein sequence: CASSPMRSRRQGIYEQYF.

The chain carries TRBV4-3 and TRBJ2-2; 14 bases map to TRBD2. Germline CDR1 and CDR2: LGHNA and YSLEER. This CDR3 is built from 17 residues. After removal of 3 bases from V and 1 base from J, the junction contained 1 base not matched to a gene. The DNA for the CDR3 is TGCGCCAGCAGCCACGGACTAGCGGGAGGGAACACCGGGGAGCTGTTTTTT. This encodes CASSHGLAGGNTGELFF.

The chain is built from TRBV7-9 and TRBJ2-1; tentatively, D is TRBD2 (5 bases). The CDR3 runs 15 residues. Germline V gives CDR1 SEHNR, CDR2 FQNEAQ (reference sequence). Trimming took off 4 bases at V and 2 bases at J, with 12 bases between the two ends. CDR3 sequence (DNA): TGTGCCAGCAGCTCGGGGTCCCCAACCTACAATGAGCAGTTCTTC. It encodes CASSSGSPTYNEQFF.

The V call is TRBV5-1, the J call TRBJ2-7; 10 bases are shared with TRBD1. V shed 4 bases, J shed 4 bases, and the junction held 11 bases outside the gene matches. CDR3 size: 16 residues. Per germline, CDR1 SGHRS and CDR2 YFSETQ. In nucleotides, the CDR3 is TGCGCCAGCAGCCGAGGACAGGGGGGAACTGAATACGAGCAGTACTTC. Encoded protein: CASSRGQGGTEYEQYF.

This clone came up once. The rearrangement joins TRBV9 to TRBJ2-1; TRBD2 matches 9 bases. The J segment lost 5 bases and the V segment lost 1 base, leaving 25 bases of the junction unmatched. CDR3 length: 22 amino acids. Germline CDR1 is SGDLS and CDR2 is YYNGEE. CDR3 nucleotide sequence: TGTGCCAGCAGCGTAAAATCCGGCTCGCGGGAGGGCTGGTTAACCATCAACAATGAGCAGTTCTTC. Protein: CASSVKSGSREGWLTINNEQFF.

The chain recombines TRBV5-4 with TRBJ2-3; possible D gene TRBD2, 6 bases. The CDR3 consists of 14 residues. V lost 4 bases to trimming and J lost 6 bases, with 15 bases between them. CDR1 SGHNT and CDR2 YYREEE come from the germline V gene (reference sequence). The CDR3 coding sequence is TGTGCCAGCAGCCCAATGGAGGGAGGTGATACGCAGTATTTT. It specifies CASSPMEGGDTQYF.

The J gene is TRBJ1-3, the V gene TRBV11-2; possible D gene TRBD1, 6 bases. This CDR3 has 17 amino acids. V dropped 4 bases and J dropped 0 bases, with 16 bases sitting between them. Germline V gene lookup returns CDR1 SGHAT and CDR2 FQNNGV. The CDR3 region is CASSSPAGANSGNTIYF. DNA of the CDR3: TGTGCCAGCAGCTCCCCTGCAGGGGCGAACTCTGGAAACACCATATATTTT.

The chain employs TRBV28 and TRBJ2-7; D may correspond to TRBD1 or TRBD2 (5 bases each). Germline V gene data show CDR1 as MDHEN and CDR2 as SYDVKM. V gave up 5 bases and J gave up 0 bases, with 14 bases separating them. CDR3 length: 15 residues. CDR3 sequence (DNA): TGTGCCAGCAGTCCGGGACGGGCGAGCTCCTACGAGCAGTACTTC. Encoded protein: CASSPGRASSYEQYF.

V and J are TRBV28 and TRBJ2-5, with 7 bases aligning to TRBD1. After removal of 8 bases from V and 1 base from J, the junction contained 7 bases not matched to a gene. CDR1 and CDR2 from the germline V gene are MDHEN and SYDVKM. CDR3 length: 14 amino acids. CDR3 sequence: CASSNSGGQETQYF. CDR3 coding DNA: TGTGCCAGCTCCAACTCAGGGGGCCAAGAGACCCAGTACTTC.

The chain recombines TRBV7-2 with TRBJ2-3; possibly TRBD2 for D (6 bases). From germline, CDR1 is SGHTA and CDR2 FQGNSA. CDR3 size: 13 residues. Trimming removed 5 bases at V and 6 bases at J, with 12 bases between. This chain's CDR3 is CASSTPGRDTQYF. The CDR3 coding sequence is TGTGCCAGCAGCACCCCTGGGAGGGATACGCAGTATTTT. The variable domain in full, with the rest retrieved from reference TRBV7-2 and TRBJ2-3, is GAGVSQSPSNKVTEKGKDVELRCDPISGHTALYWYRQSLGQGLEFLIYFQGNSAPDKSGLPSDRFSAERTGGSVSTLTIQRTQQEDSAVYLCASSTPGRDTQYFGPGTRLTVL.

The chain carries TRBV5-1 and TRBJ2-1, with D hard to call. The CDR3 extends over 12 amino acids. V lost 4 bases to trimming and J lost 8 bases, with 10 bases between them. Germline V gene lookup returns CDR1 SGHRS and CDR2 YFSETQ. CDR3 sequence reads: CASSQGWDEQFF. The CDR3 nucleotides read TGCGCCAGCAGCCAAGGGTGGGATGAGCAGTTCTTC.

The rearrangement uses TRBV25-1 and TRBJ2-7; 9 bases agree with TRBD1. V lost 6 bases, J lost 0 bases, and 9 bases stayed unmatched. Germline CDR1 is MGHDK and CDR2 is SYGVNS. The CDR3 covers 16 residues. The DNA for the CDR3 is TGTGCCAGCAGCCGAACCCGGACAGGGGTCTCCTACGAGCAGTACTTC. Translating gives CASSRTRTGVSYEQYF.

V and J are TRBV7-2 and TRBJ2-1, with 12 positions matching TRBD2. Germline CDR1 reads SGHTA; CDR2 reads FQGNSA. This CDR3 comprises 15 residues. After removal of 5 bases from V and 9 bases from J, the junction contained 8 bases not matched to a gene. The DNA for the CDR3 is TGTGCCAGCAGCACAAGACTAGCGGGAGTCTTTGAGCAGTTCTTC. Translation: CASSTRLAGVFEQFF.

The J gene is TRBJ2-7, the V gene TRBV27, with 9 bases lining up with TRBD2. Per germline, CDR1 MNHEY and CDR2 SMNVEV (reference sequence). Germline trimming cut 7 bases from V and 3 bases from J; bases unmatched to any gene: 10. This CDR3 is 15 amino acids long. The CDR3 DNA reads as TGTGCCAGCACCCGTTCCCTTAGCGGGGGCTACGAGCAGTACTTC. Amino acids: CASTRSLSGGYEQYF.

About this clone itself: Distinct nucleotide sequences in the sample also encode this CDR3. The rearrangement links TRBV5-1 to TRBJ2-1, with 10 bases that match TRBD1. Trimming removed 0 bases from V and 7 bases from J; junction bases left unmatched: 4. Germline V gene sequence: CDR1 SGHRS, CDR2 YFSETQ. The CDR3 is made up of 15 amino acids. As DNA, the CDR3 is TGCGCCAGCAGCTTGGATGGGACAGGGGTAAATGAGCAGTTCTTC. This codes for CASSLDGTGVNEQFF. The entire variable domain, with the rest obtained from reference TRBV5-1 and TRBJ2-1, is as follows: KAGVTQTPRYLIKTRGQQVTLSCSPISGHRSVSWYQQTPGQGLQFLFEYFSETQRNKGNFPGRFSGRQFSNSRSEMNVSTLELGDSALYLCASSLDGTGVNEQFFGPGTRLTVL.

A word on this clone: Other DNA sequences in the sample encode the same CDR3. The chain is built from TRBV11-2 and TRBJ1-5; D is ambiguous. The CDR3 loop spans 13 amino acids. CDR1 is SGHAT, CDR2 FQNNGV, per germline. Trimming shortened V by 5 bases and J by 0 bases, and 5 bases separated the two germline ends. The CDR3 spells CASSRYSNQPQHF. The CDR3 coding sequence is TGTGCCAGCAGCCGCTATAGCAATCAGCCCCAGCATTTT.

This clone appeared a single time. The DNA of the CDR3 is TGTGCCAGCAGTCCGCCTGGGGCCGTAAGCAATGAGCAGTTCTTC. As protein: CASSPPGAVSNEQFF. The chain is built from TRBV28 and TRBJ2-1; D possibly corresponds to TRBD1 (5 bases). Germline V gives CDR1 MDHEN, CDR2 SYDVKM. With 5 bases removed from V and 6 bases from J, the gap between germline ends came to 17 bases. The CDR3 loop spans 15 amino acids.

The chain recombines TRBV6-6 with TRBJ1-5; perhaps TRBD1 as D (5 bases). Trimming removed 8 bases at V and 4 bases at J, with 12 bases between. The CDR3 has 13 amino acids. Germline assignment: CDR1 MNHNY and CDR2 SVGAGI (reference sequence). CDR3 residues: CASRRGVNQPQHF. The CDR3 DNA reads TGTGCCAGCCGGCGGGGGGTTAATCAGCCCCAGCATTTT.

The chain has TRBV14 and TRBJ1-2; D might be TRBD1 (6 bases). The CDR3 covers 15 residues. The V end was cut by 2 bases, the J end by 1 base, with 11 bases between. The V gene's germline CDR1 is SGHDN and CDR2 FVKESK. CDR3: CASSQNRGGNYGYTF. The CDR3 DNA sequence: TGTGCCAGCAGCCAAAATCGAGGGGGTAACTATGGCTACACCTTC.

The V call is TRBV5-6, the J call TRBJ2-1; TRBD2 matches at 10 bases. CDR1 is SGHDT, CDR2 YYEEEE, per germline. Trimming removed 4 bases from V and 4 bases from J; junction bases left unmatched: 8. The CDR3 contains 16 residues. CDR3 amino acids: CASSRVGLASYNEQFF. Here the CDR3 DNA reads TGTGCCAGCAGCCGAGTGGGACTAGCGTCATACAATGAGCAGTTCTTC.